This TCR beta chain emerged from a study of shared clonotypes between healthy human individuals. Sequencing was performed with immunoSEQ multiplex PCR; in TCRdb, only in-frame clones are kept and a portion is missing. The sample contains just over 2,000,000 clones, roughly 94% of which appear only once. The V gene's germline CDR1 is MDHEN and CDR2 SYDVKM. The CDR3 runs 14 residues. V lost 1 base and J lost 5; bases outside the gene matches: 4. This TCR was recovered from a man between 18 and 29 years old in good health. The chain has TRBV28 and TRBJ1-2; 7 positions agree with TRBD1. Material: naive CD4+ T cells sorted from blood. The subset was: CD45RA+ positively selected. CDR3 sequence: CASSLLDREYGYTF. The CDR3 region has the DNA TGTGCCAGCAGTTTATTAGACAGGGAGTATGGCTACACCTTC.